The entry below gives a single TCR beta chain sequence along with its context. Antigen: not known. Cultured CD4+ T-cell DNA underwent Oncomine TCR Beta short-read sequencing. TCRdb re-derived calls from the PCR reads in MiXCR, one entry per CDR3 protein. Of about 27,000 distinct CDR3 sequences in the sample, around 64% are singletons; the top ten hold 17%. This sample is part of a study of vaccination and CD4 T cells after COVID-19. The germline CDR1 and CDR2 sequences are SGHNT and YENEEA. CDR3 length: 16 residues. The ends lost 5 bases at V and 10 bases at J; junction bases unmatched: 14. Treatment of the sample: roughly 10-day PBMC culture with coronavirus spike peptide pools or control peptides (ViraFEST assay).

This chain connects TRBV11-3 to TRBJ2-1; TRBD2 matches 10 bases. The TCR sequence derives from a human donor who received a COVID-19 vaccine. The specimen comprised CD4+ T cells from blood, cultured in vitro, sampled after SARS-CoV-2 vaccination. This CDR3 is CASSPRGTSAVREQFF. The CDR3, as DNA: TGTGCCAGCAGCCCTCGGGGGACTAGCGCCGTTCGGGAGCAGTTCTTC.